This T cell receptor (beta chain) originates from a study of T cell repertoires in cytomegalovirus infection. On the study more broadly: HLA-B-restricted CMV epitopes that are well studied were used alongside recently identified HLA-C-restricted ones. Public TCR beta signature analysis indicated the presence of both CMV infection and matching HLA type. Study-wide results and limits: The ex vivo response was dominated by HLA-C-restricted CMV-specific TCR beta clonotypes. People with CMV and the relevant HLA were identified by cumulative public TCR beta family frequency.

As concerns this clonotype: Its target is not known.

Each CDR3 protein is one row after TCRdb ran MiXCR on the reads. This table has around 900,000 distinct CDR3 sequences, approximately 31% appearing once. CDR1 and CDR2 (germline): MNHEY, SMNVEV (reference sequence). This CDR3 is 14 amino acids long. Trimming cost V 6 bases and J 7 bases; bases outside gene matches: 8. The receptor comes from a human donor in good health (CMV status not recorded). Some clones in this sample may be carry-over from other donors' samples. This chain joins TRBV27 and TRBJ1-5; 8 bases agree with TRBD1. The source material was cultured CD8+ T cells from PBMCs, sampled from culture after CMV antigen stimulation. CDR3: CASSLDRVTQPQHF. Here the CDR3 DNA reads TGTGCCAGCAGCTTGGACAGGGTCACCCAGCCCCAGCATTTT.